Listed here are 15 T cell receptor beta chains from one sample, sequenced in a study of cytomegalovirus exposure and HLA in healthy donors. Clones were read by immunoSEQ multiplex PCR, and TCRdb kept only the in-frame ones, dropping some. This sample has approximately 240,000 clones, with approximately 90% found just once. Sequencing input: PBMCs. These receptors were taken from a woman younger than 30 in good health and CMV-seronegative.

V and J are TRBV5-8 and TRBJ2-1; possible D gene TRBD2, 6 bases. The V gene lost 2 bases and the J gene lost 12 bases, with 21 bases spanning the gap. This CDR3 is built from 15 residues. From germline, CDR1 is SGHTS and CDR2 YDEGEE. In DNA form, the CDR3 reads TGTGCCAGCAGCTTCGACGGGGGTACGCCTACATCGCAGTTCTTC. Its translation: CASSFDGGTPTSQFF. Full variable domain (remainder filled in from reference TRBV5-8 and TRBJ2-1): EAGVTQSPTHLIKTRGQQATLRCSPISGHTSVYWYQQALGLGLQFLLWYDEGEERNRGNFPPRFSGRQFPNYSSELNVNALELEDSALYLCASSFDGGTPTSQFFGPGTRLTVL.

The chain couples TRBV11-2 to TRBJ1-2; tentative D call: TRBD1 (6 bases). CDR3 length equals 14 residues. Germline V lookup: CDR1 SGHAT, CDR2 FQNNGV. Trimming removed 4 bases from V and 7 bases from J, with 16 bases in between. This chain's CDR3 is CASSSGRGAGGYTF. CDR3 DNA sequence: TGTGCCAGCAGCTCCGGGCGGGGGGCAGGTGGCTACACCTTC.

CDR3 nucleotide sequence: TGTGCCAGCAGCTCCGCGACGGTGGGAGGCAACTACGAGCAGTACTTC. Translating gives CASSSATVGGNYEQYF. The chain uses TRBV7-2 and TRBJ2-7; D may be TRBD2 (6 bases). The germline gives CDR1 SGHTA, CDR2 FQGNSA. This CDR3 contains 16 residues. V lost 4 bases and J lost 3, with 19 bases in between.

This clone was detected a few times. The chain couples TRBV6-5 to TRBJ2-7; D is possibly TRBD1 (5 bases). Per the germline V gene, CDR1 is MNHEY and CDR2 is SVGAGI. V was cut by 11 bases and J by 4 bases, with 15 bases left in between. CDR3 size: 12 residues. The CDR3 nucleotides read TGTGCCTCGGGTAGGGGTTTGTACGAGCAGTACTTC. Protein product: CASGRGLYEQYF.

The chain couples TRBV6-4 to TRBJ2-5, with 9 bases matching TRBD1. Germline CDR1 MRHNA, CDR2 SNTAGT. The CDR3 extends over 15 amino acids. V was clipped by 4 bases and J by 5 bases; unmatched bases: 8. Here the CDR3 reads CASSAGTGSGETQYF. The CDR3 DNA follows: TGTGCCAGCAGTGCCGGGACAGGGTCGGGGGAGACCCAGTACTTC.

The V and J genes are TRBV9 and TRBJ1-1; the D gene is possibly TRBD1 (5 bases). Germline V gives CDR1 SGDLS, CDR2 YYNGEE. The CDR3 extends over 14 amino acids. The germline V and J ends were trimmed by 0 bases and 14 bases, with 20 bases remaining between them. The CDR3 sequence: CASSVDRGDGRKFF. The CDR3 region has the DNA TGTGCCAGCAGCGTAGATCGTGGGGACGGGAGAAAGTTCTTT.

V is TRBV7-6 and J is TRBJ1-6, with D perhaps TRBD1 (6 bases). Germline V gives CDR1 SGHVS, CDR2 FNYEAQ. The length of the CDR3 is 16 residues. V gave up 5 bases and J gave up 3 bases, with 14 bases separating them. For the CDR3, the DNA is TGTGCCAGCAGCCACAGGGTCGAGGGCTATAATTCACCCCTCCACTTT. Residues: CASSHRVEGYNSPLHF.

This chain joins TRBV7-9 and TRBJ2-7; 7 bases are shared with TRBD2. CDR1 is SEHNR, CDR2 FQNEAQ, per germline (reference sequence). The CDR3 spans 15 residues. The trim removed 0 bases at V and 3 bases at J, leaving 5 bases unmatched. The CDR3 spells CASSLAASGNYEQYF. The CDR3 coding sequence is TGTGCCAGCAGCTTAGCAGCTAGCGGAAACTACGAGCAGTACTTC.

The chain carries TRBV6-5 and TRBJ2-7; D possibly corresponds to TRBD2 (6 bases). CDR3 length: 13 amino acids. Germline V lookup: CDR1 MNHEY, CDR2 SVGAGI. Trimming removed 6 bases at V and 1 base at J, with 10 bases between. The CDR3 DNA reads TGTGCCAGCAGCCTAGCGCCATCCTACGAGCAGTACTTC. Amino acids: CASSLAPSYEQYF.

The V and J genes are TRBV5-4 and TRBJ1-2, with D possibly being TRBD1 (5 bases). Trimming took 4 bases from V and 4 from J, leaving 11 bases between them. The length of the CDR3 is 13 residues. Germline lookup yields CDR1 SGHNT and CDR2 YYREEE (reference sequence). In DNA form, the CDR3 reads TGTGCCAGCAGCCCGCCCGGGGGCTATGGCTACACCTTC. As protein: CASSPPGGYGYTF. Based on the CDR3 plus reference TRBV5-4 and TRBJ1-2, the full variable domain is ETGVTQSPTHLIKTRGQQVTLRCSSQSGHNTVSWYQQALGQGPQFIFQYYREEENGRGNFPPRFSGLQFPNYSSELNVNALELDDSALYLCASSPPGGYGYTFGSGTRLTVV.

V gene TRBV27 combines with J gene TRBJ1-2; 9 nucleotides agree with TRBD1. The CDR3 has 15 amino acids. J lost 7 bases, V lost 4 bases, and 10 bases had no gene match. Per germline, CDR1 MNHEY and CDR2 SMNVEV (reference sequence). CDR3 bases: TGTGCCAGCAGTTCCGGGACAGGGCGGAGCGGTGGCTACACCTTC. Encoded protein: CASSSGTGRSGGYTF.

This chain connects TRBV19 to TRBJ1-2; 7 bases agree with TRBD1. Germline CDR1 reads LNHDA; CDR2 reads SQIVND (reference sequence). V shed 3 bases, J shed 5 bases, and the junction held 6 bases outside the gene matches. CDR3 length equals 14 residues. CDR3 protein: CASSMEGAGYGYTF. CDR3 bases: TGTGCCAGTAGTATGGAGGGGGCGGGGTATGGCTACACCTTC.

The chain links TRBV6-5 to TRBJ1-2; D not resolved. V lost 1 base to trimming and J lost 0 bases, with 9 bases between them. Germline V lookup: CDR1 MNHEY, CDR2 SVGAGI. This CDR3 has 15 residues. Written as DNA, the CDR3 is TGTGCCAGCAGTTACTTGGTAGGAGCTAACTATGGCTACACCTTC. It codes for CASSYLVGANYGYTF.

The chain has TRBV29-1 and TRBJ2-1; 9 bases line up with TRBD1. In germline, CDR1 is SQVTM, CDR2 ANQGSEA. CDR3 size: 16 residues. J gave up 4 bases and V 3 bases, and 10 bases lay outside the gene matches. The CDR3 sequence is CSVDPWGQGPYNEQFF. The DNA of the CDR3 is TGCAGCGTTGACCCATGGGGACAGGGTCCGTACAATGAGCAGTTCTTC.

The chain is built from TRBV19 and TRBJ1-5, with TRBD1 identical over 7 bases. In germline, CDR1 is LNHDA, CDR2 SQIVND (reference sequence). The CDR3 covers 17 residues. V dropped 5 bases and J dropped 1; count of bases not matched to a gene: 11. The CDR3 coding sequence is TGTGCCAGTAGTCCTCCAGGGACAGTATCGAGCAATCAGCCCCAGCATTTT. Translating gives CASSPPGTVSSNQPQHF.